The T cell receptor (beta chain) described here comes from a study of T-cell reconstitution after alpha-beta-depleted transplantation in children. Construction of the TCRbeta library involved unique molecular identifiers. TCRdb re-called the PCR reads with MiXCR, one entry per CDR3 protein. The sample has 490,000 or so distinct CDR3 sequences, about an eighth seen once. The CDR3 length is 16 residues. J was trimmed by 3 bases and V by 5 bases; bases with no gene match: 8. Germline CDR1 MNHEY, CDR2 SVGAGI. This clonotype has a count of ten or more. This sequence was found in a human donor who donated a stem cell graft to a child with combined immunodeficiency. Source: PBMCs from the stem cell graft donor, taken from the stem cell graft. The genes are TRBV6-5 and TRBJ2-1; 9 bases are shared with TRBD1. CDR3 amino acids: CASSMPGTGNYNEQFF. The CDR3 DNA follows: TGTGCCAGCAGTATGCCCGGGACAGGGAACTACAATGAGCAGTTCTTC.